A single sample is the source of the 4 T cell receptor beta chains below, sequenced in a study of regulatory T cells in long-lasting Graves disease. Time point of the sample: persistent/refractory GD, antithyroid drugs over 5 years with positive TRAb. The TCR library used RNA extracted from PBMCs. Construction of TCR beta libraries relied on iRepertoire HTBI primers and on Arm-PCR targeting CDR3 regions. TCRdb reprocessed the multiplex PCR reads with MiXCR, giving one entry per CDR3 protein. Of about 470,000 distinct CDR3 sequences in the sample, around 20% were seen once. The sample in question was peripheral blood mononuclear cells (PBMCs), obtained when the disease was refractory, from a patient treated with antithyroid drugs. These receptors were taken from a female donor with Graves disease.

There are many counts of this clonotype. J is TRBJ2-6 and V is TRBV6-2 or TRBV6-3; D remains unclear. From germline, CDR1 is MNHEY and CDR2 SVGEGT. Deletions cut 5 bases from V and 0 bases from J, with 11 bases between. This CDR3 region has 16 residues. CDR3 coding DNA: TGTGCCAGCAGTAGACCACGTAACTCTGGGGCCAACGTCCTGACTTTC. It codes for CASSRPRNSGANVLTF.

This clonotype was observed a few times. The rearrangement links TRBV6-2 or TRBV6-3 to TRBJ2-1; 13 nucleotides align to TRBD2. This CDR3 contains 16 residues. Germline CDR1 and CDR2: MNHEY and SVGEGT. J was trimmed by 9 bases and V by 6 bases; bases with no gene match: 11. The CDR3 DNA is TGTGCCAGCAGCCAATGGACTAGCGGGAGTGGGGGTGAGCAGTTCTTC. Its protein is CASSQWTSGSGGEQFF.

This clonotype has ten or more counts. The chain has TRBV10-2 and TRBJ2-7; D is ambiguous. The CDR3 spans 13 residues. Germline loops: CDR1 WSHSY, CDR2 SAAADI. Trimming left V 6 bases short and J 3 bases short, with 12 bases between. The CDR3 DNA reads as TGCGCCAGCAGAACCCCGGGCCGCTACGAGCAGTACTTC. It yields the protein CASRTPGRYEQYF.

This clonotype was counted ten times or more. The chain is built from TRBV11-2 and TRBJ1-1; 8 nucleotides line up with TRBD1. CDR3 length: 14 residues. V trimming: 1 base; J trimming: 9 bases; junction bases outside the gene matches: 7. Germline V gene data show CDR1 as SGHAT and CDR2 as FQNNGV. Written as DNA, the CDR3 is TGTGCCAGCAGCTTAGCTGGCCCCAGGGGGCAAGCTTTCTTT. Translating it yields CASSLAGPRGQAFF. Full variable domain (remainder filled in from reference TRBV11-2 and TRBJ1-1): EAGVAQSPRYKIIEKRQSVAFWCNPISGHATLYWYQQILGQGPKLLIQFQNNGVVDDSQLPKDRFSAERLKGVDSTLKIQPAKLEDSAVYLCASSLAGPRGQAFFGQGTRLTVV.